This T cell receptor beta chain comes out of a study of memory CD4+ T cells and cytomegalovirus serostatus. Study findings and constraints: Each of approximately 70 CMV-associated TCRbeta sequences occurred in one to five individuals.

About this clone itself: Its matching antigen is unknown.

Single viable CD3+CD4+CD8-CD45RO+ cells were sorted as the memory CD4+ T cells. Germline V CDR1 and CDR2: LGHNT, FRNRAP. The V end lost 5 bases, the J end lost 1 base, and 11 bases lay between the germline ends. The CDR3 consists of 14 residues. The table came from immunoSEQ multiplex PCR; TCRdb's copy has only in-frame clones and leaves some out. The table lists roughly 60,000 clones, around 80% of them singletons, with more than 0.85% in the top ten. The chain uses TRBV12-5 and TRBJ2-5; the D gene could be TRBD1 or TRBD2 (5 bases each). The specimen was memory CD4+ T cells from blood. The sequence derives from an adult in good health and CMV-seronegative. The CDR3 DNA is TGTGCTAGTGGTGGGGGTGGGCCCCAAGAGACCCAGTACTTC. Its translation: CASGGGGPQETQYF.